The clone carrying this T cell receptor beta chain has a handful of counts. The antigen is unknown. How the authors handled the data: The study's classifier, a distant-metastasis tool for papillary thyroid cancer, was built using CDR3 differences across clinicopathological groups. TCRdb re-called the PCR reads via MiXCR. TCRdb's processing, not the authors' own work, is the source of the V and J calls. The data show about 16,000 clones, about a quarter seen once. This record belongs to a study of metastatic and nonmetastatic thyroid tumors. Study-wide context: Across peripheral blood and tumor or nodule tissue samples taken from malignant and benign thyroid patients, the repertoires were compared with one another.

Patients underwent thyroid surgery, and none had received any treatment before it. Germline CDR1 and CDR2: MDHEN and SYDVKM. The CDR3 spans 16 residues. J lost 2 bases, V lost 4 bases, and 7 bases had no gene match. Study-wide results and limits: Benign nodules reportedly had significantly lower TCR beta diversity than malignant thyroid tumors in blood and tumor.

The sequence was obtained from a male donor with papillary thyroid cancer or a benign thyroid nodule (not recorded which). Some clones in this sample may be carry-over from other donors' samples. The genes are TRBV28 and TRBJ2-7; 11 positions match TRBD2. The sequenced sample consisted of blood. The CDR3 sequence: CASSSILAGVPYEQYF. Here the CDR3 DNA reads TGTGCCAGCAGTTCTATACTAGCGGGAGTACCCTACGAGCAGTACTTC. Based on the CDR3 plus reference TRBV28 and TRBJ2-7, the full variable domain is DVKVTQSSRYLVKRTGEKVFLECVQDMDHENMFWYRQDPGLGLRLIYFSYDVKMKEKGDIPEGYSVSREKKERFSLILESASTNQTSMYLCASSSILAGVPYEQYFGPGTRLTVT.